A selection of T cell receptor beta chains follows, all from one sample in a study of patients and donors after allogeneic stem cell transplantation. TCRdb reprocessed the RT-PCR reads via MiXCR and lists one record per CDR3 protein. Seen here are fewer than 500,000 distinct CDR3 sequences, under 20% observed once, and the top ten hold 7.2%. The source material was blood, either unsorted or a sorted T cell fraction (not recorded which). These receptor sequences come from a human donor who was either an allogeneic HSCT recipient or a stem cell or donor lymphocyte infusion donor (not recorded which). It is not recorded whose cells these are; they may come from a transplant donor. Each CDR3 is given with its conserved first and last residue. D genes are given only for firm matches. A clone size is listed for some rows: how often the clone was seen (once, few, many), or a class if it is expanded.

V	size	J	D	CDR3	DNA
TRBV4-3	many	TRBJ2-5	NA	CASSQGPPGGGETQYF	TGCGCCAGCAGCCAAGGCCCCCCTGGTGGAGGTGAGACCCAGTACTTC
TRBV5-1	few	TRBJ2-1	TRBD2	CASSTGLGGDNEQFF	TGCGCCAGCAGCACGGGACTAGGTGGGGACAATGAGCAGTTCTTC
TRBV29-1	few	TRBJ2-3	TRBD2	CSGERGTRGDTQYF	TGCAGCGGAGAGCGGGGGACCCGGGGAGATACGCAGTATTTT
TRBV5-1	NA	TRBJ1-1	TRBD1	CASSWDRQHMNTEAFF	TGCGCCAGCAGCTGGGACAGGCAACACATGAACACTGAAGCTTTCTTT
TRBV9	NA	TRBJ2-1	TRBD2	CASSVDGGLTYNEQFF	TGTGCCAGCAGCGTAGACGGGGGACTAACCTACAATGAGCAGTTCTTC
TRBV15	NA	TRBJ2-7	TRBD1	CATSRGQGPYEQYF	TGTGCCACCAGCAGGGGACAGGGGCCCTACGAGCAGTACTTC
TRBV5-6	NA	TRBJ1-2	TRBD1	CAGSSTRQGPNYGYTF	TGTGCCGGCAGCTCAACCCGACAGGGCCCGAACTATGGCTACACCTTC
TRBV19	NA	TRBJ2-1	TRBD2	CASSHPGLAGGRHNEQFF	TGTGCCAGTAGCCATCCGGGACTAGCGGGAGGTCGCCACAATGAGCAGTTCTTC
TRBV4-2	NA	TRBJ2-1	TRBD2	CASSQVAAGGYNEQFF	TGTGCCAGCAGCCAAGTTGCGGCGGGGGGATACAATGAGCAGTTCTTC
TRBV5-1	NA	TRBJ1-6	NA	CASSLHWAGASSPLHF	TGCGCCAGCAGCTTACATTGGGCCGGGGCAAGCTCACCCCTCCACTTT
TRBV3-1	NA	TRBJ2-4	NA	CASSQDLKAGGHIQYF	TGTGCCAGCAGCCAAGATCTTAAGGCAGGGGGGCACATTCAGTACTTC
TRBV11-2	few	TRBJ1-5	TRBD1	CASSLVGTGGSGGNQPQHF	TGTGCCAGCAGCTTAGTAGGGACAGGGGGCTCCGGAGGCAATCAGCCCCAGCATTTT
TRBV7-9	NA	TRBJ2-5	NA	CASSSRLDWETQYF	TGTGCCAGCAGCTCCAGACTGGATTGGGAGACCCAGTACTTC
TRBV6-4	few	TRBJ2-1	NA	CATSRGLSSSYNEQFF	TGTGCCACCTCAAGGGGGTTATCGAGCTCCTACAATGAGCAGTTCTTC
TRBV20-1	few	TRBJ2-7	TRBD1	CSASYRGDSSYEQYF	TGCAGTGCTTCCTACAGGGGCGATTCCTCCTACGAGCAGTACTTC
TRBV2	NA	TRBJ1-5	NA	CASSGGEGPQHF	TGTGCCAGCAGTGGGGGTGAGGGGCCCCAGCATTTT
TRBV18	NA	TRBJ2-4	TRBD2	CASSPLEAGLAKNIQYF	TGTGCCAGCTCACCTCTGGAAGCGGGACTAGCCAAAAACATTCAGTACTTC